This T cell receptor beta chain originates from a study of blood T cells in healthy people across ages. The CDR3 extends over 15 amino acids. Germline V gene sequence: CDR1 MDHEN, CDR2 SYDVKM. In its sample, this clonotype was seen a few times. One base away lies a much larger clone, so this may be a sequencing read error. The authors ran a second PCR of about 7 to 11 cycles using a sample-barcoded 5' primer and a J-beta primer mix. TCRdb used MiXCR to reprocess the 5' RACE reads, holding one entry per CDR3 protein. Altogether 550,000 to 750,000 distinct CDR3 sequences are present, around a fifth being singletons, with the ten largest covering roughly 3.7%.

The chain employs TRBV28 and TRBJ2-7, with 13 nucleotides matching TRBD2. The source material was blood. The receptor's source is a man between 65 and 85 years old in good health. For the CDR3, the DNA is TGTGCCAGCAGTCGTCCGACTAGCGGGAGGTTGGGGCAGCACTTC. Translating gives CASSRPTSGRLGQHF.